Shown below are 11 T cell receptor beta chains from a single sample sequenced in a study of T cells after yellow fever vaccination. TCRdb redid the calling of the 5' RACE reads with MiXCR, one entry per CDR3 protein. The sample records about 260,000 distinct CDR3 sequences, over 10% being singletons. This material consisted of CD4+ T cells sorted from PBMCs, taken 45 days after the yellow fever booster vaccination. These TCRs come from a man aged 25 to 45 who received the YFV17D yellow fever vaccine.

CDR3 protein: CATSRPGLALETQYF. CDR3 bases: TGTGCCACCAGCAGACCGGGACTAGCCTTGGAGACCCAGTACTTC. J is TRBJ2-5 and V is TRBV15; 9 bases align to TRBD2. Germline-derived CDR1 and CDR2 are LNHNV and YYDKDF (reference sequence). The trim removed 2 bases at V and 5 bases at J, leaving 6 bases unmatched. The CDR3 is made up of 15 amino acids.

This clonotype was counted only a few times. V gene TRBV7-3 combines with J gene TRBJ2-1; 7 bases align to TRBD1. With 5 bases clipped from V and 2 bases from J, the junction kept 6 bases outside the gene matches. CDR3 length equals 15 residues. The germline gives CDR1 SGHTA, CDR2 FQGTGA. CDR3 nucleotides: TGTGCCAGCAGCATCACCGGGACAGCCTACAATGAGCAGTTCTTC. It yields the protein CASSITGTAYNEQFF. Looking up the rest from reference TRBV7-3 and TRBJ2-1 gives the full variable domain: GAGVSQTPSNKVTEKGKYVELRCDPISGHTALYWYRQSLGQGPEFLIYFQGTGAADDSGLPNDRFFAVRPEGSVSTLKIQRTERGDSAVYLCASSITGTAYNEQFFGPGTRLTVL.

This clonotype was recorded a few times. The junction shows a germline mismatch at one end, possibly a read error. The genes are TRBV7-7 and TRBJ2-5; D unclear. The germline V gene encodes CDR1 SSHAT and CDR2 FNYEAQ (reference sequence). The CDR3 is made up of 16 amino acids. Here the CDR3 DNA reads TGTGCTAGCAGCTTAAGGATAGCACCAACCGGGGAGACCCAGTACTTC. Its translation is CASSLRIAPTGETQYF.

The V call is TRBV29-1, the J call TRBJ1-1, with unresolved D. CDR3 length: 14 residues. The V gene lost 5 bases and the J gene lost 4 bases, with 17 bases spanning the gap. Germline loops: CDR1 SQVTM, CDR2 ANQGSEA. The CDR3 coding sequence is TGCAGCGTTTTGGGTCTCTTCGGGAGCACTGAAGCTTTCTTT. Protein product: CSVLGLFGSTEAFF. Full variable domain (outside the CDR3, taken from reference TRBV29-1 and TRBJ1-1): SAVISQKPSRDICQRGTSLTIQCQVDSQVTMMFWYRQQPGQSLTLIATANQGSEATYESGFVIDKFPISRPNLTFSTLTVSNMSPEDSSIYLCSVLGLFGSTEAFFGQGTRLTVV.

This clonotype was observed at least ten times. In DNA form, the CDR3 reads TGTGCCAGCAGCCAAGTAGGGGGGGAGCAGTTCTTC. The encoded protein is CASSQVGGEQFF. The chain employs TRBV3-1 and TRBJ2-1; possibly TRBD1 or TRBD2 for D (6 bases each). The CDR3 length is 12 residues. Trimming pared 1 base from V and 10 bases from J, leaving 8 bases between. In germline, CDR1 is LGHDT, CDR2 YNNKEL (reference sequence).

This clonotype was counted a few times. The J gene is TRBJ2-7, the V gene TRBV20-1, with 7 bases matching TRBD1. Losses at the gene ends were 6 bases for V and 7 bases for J; bases not matched to a gene: 9. From germline, CDR1 is DFQATT and CDR2 SNEGSKA (reference sequence). This CDR3 is built from 12 residues. The CDR3: CSALTGVGEQYF. CDR3 coding DNA: TGCAGTGCCTTAACAGGGGTAGGTGAGCAGTACTTC.

J is TRBJ2-1 and V is TRBV19, with a possible D match to TRBD2 (6 bases). Trimming shortened V by 3 bases and J by 12 bases, and 24 bases separated the two germline ends. Germline V gives CDR1 LNHDA, CDR2 SQIVND (reference sequence). The CDR3 loop spans 16 amino acids. As DNA, the CDR3 is TGTGCCAGTAGTATGGTACGAGATAGCGGTCTGTTAGGGCAGTTCTTC. Translating it yields CASSMVRDSGLLGQFF.

As concerns this clonotype: One end of the junction does not line up with germline, which may come from a read error. The V gene is TRBV18, the J gene TRBJ1-4; TRBD1 might be the D (5 bases). Germline CDR1 reads KGHSH; CDR2 reads LQKENI. CDR3 length equals 15 residues. The CDR3 protein is CSSSPTSQTDEKLFF. The DNA for the CDR3 is TGTTCCAGCTCACCAACATCTCAGACAGATGAAAAACTGTTTTTT.

This clonotype was detected many times. The chain has TRBV7-2 and TRBJ2-7; D gene uncertain. The CDR3 is 13 residues long. Germline V gene data show CDR1 as SGHTA and CDR2 as FQGNSA. The V and J ends lost 7 bases and 3 bases respectively, with 13 bases between them. The CDR3 nucleotides are TGTGCCAGCACCCGATCAGCCGGCTACGAGCAGTACTTC. Translating gives CASTRSAGYEQYF.

This sequence joins TRBV7-2 and TRBJ2-7; 11 nucleotides agree with TRBD2. The J segment lost 7 bases and the V segment lost 7 bases, leaving 9 bases of the junction unmatched. The CDR3 is 14 amino acids. Germline CDR1 reads SGHTA; CDR2 reads FQGNSA. CDR3: CASTFSLAGGEQYF. The CDR3 region has the DNA TGTGCCAGCACCTTTTCGCTAGCGGGAGGAGAGCAGTACTTC.

In its sample, this clonotype was seen a few times. The rearrangement uses TRBV20-1 and TRBJ2-5; 12 bases line up with TRBD2. The CDR3 has 16 amino acids. V lost 6 bases to trimming and J lost 5 bases; unmatched junction nucleotides: 13. Germline CDR1 reads DFQATT; CDR2 reads SNEGSKA (reference sequence). The CDR3 nucleotides read TGCAGTGCCACGGGGGTGTCTAGCGGGAGGGTTGAGACCCAGTACTTC. Amino acid sequence: CSATGVSSGRVETQYF.